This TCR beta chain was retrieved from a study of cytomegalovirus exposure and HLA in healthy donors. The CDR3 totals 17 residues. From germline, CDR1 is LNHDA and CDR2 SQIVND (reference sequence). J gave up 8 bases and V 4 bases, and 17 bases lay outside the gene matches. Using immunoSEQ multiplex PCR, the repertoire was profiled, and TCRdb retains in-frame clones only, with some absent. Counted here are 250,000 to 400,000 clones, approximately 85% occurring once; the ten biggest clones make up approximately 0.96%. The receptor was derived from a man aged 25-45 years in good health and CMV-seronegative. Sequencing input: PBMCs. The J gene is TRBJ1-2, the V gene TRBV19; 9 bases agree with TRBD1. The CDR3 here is CASSKIEAGQGSRGYTF. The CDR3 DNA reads TGTGCCAGTAGTAAAATTGAAGCGGGACAGGGTTCGAGGGGCTACACCTTC.